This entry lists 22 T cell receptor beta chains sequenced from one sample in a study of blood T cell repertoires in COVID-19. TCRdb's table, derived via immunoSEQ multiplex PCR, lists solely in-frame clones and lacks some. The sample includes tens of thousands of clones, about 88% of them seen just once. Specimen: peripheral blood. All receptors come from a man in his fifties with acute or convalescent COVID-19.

The DNA for the CDR3 is TGTGCCAGCACCGCGCAGGGCACAGATACGCAGTATTTT. The encoded protein is CASTAQGTDTQYF. V and J are TRBV2 and TRBJ2-3; the D is unclear. V was shortened by 7 bases and J by 1 base, with 9 bases between the two germline ends. Per the germline V gene, CDR1 is SNHLY and CDR2 is FYNNEI. This CDR3 has 13 amino acids.

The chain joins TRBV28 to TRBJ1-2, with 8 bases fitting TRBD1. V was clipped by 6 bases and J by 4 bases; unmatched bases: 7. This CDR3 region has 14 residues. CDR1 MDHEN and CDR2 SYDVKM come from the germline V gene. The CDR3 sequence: CASSSGQGSYGYTF. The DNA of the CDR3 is TGTGCCAGCAGCTCAGGACAGGGTAGCTATGGCTACACCTTC.

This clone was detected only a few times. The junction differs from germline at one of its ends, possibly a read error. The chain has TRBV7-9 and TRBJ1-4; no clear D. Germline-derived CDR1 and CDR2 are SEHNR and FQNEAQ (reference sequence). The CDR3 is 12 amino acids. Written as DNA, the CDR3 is TGTGCCAGCACCTCATTGGCTGAACAACTGTTTTTT. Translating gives CASTSLAEQLFF.

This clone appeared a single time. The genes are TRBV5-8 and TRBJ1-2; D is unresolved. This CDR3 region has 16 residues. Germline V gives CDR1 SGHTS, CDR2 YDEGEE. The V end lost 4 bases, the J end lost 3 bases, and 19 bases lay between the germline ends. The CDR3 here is CASSPHKGGRDYGYTF. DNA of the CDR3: TGTGCCAGCAGCCCTCATAAGGGTGGGCGGGACTATGGCTACACCTTC.

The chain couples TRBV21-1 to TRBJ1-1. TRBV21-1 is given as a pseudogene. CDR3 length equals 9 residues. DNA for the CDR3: TGTGCCCTATCCACTGAAGCTTTCTTT. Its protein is CALSTEAFF.

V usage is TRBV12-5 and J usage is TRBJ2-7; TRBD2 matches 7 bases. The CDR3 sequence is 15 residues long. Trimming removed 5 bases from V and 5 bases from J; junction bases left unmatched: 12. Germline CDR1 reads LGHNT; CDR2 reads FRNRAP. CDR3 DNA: TGTGCTAGTGGTCACCGCGCGGGAGAACGGAACGAGCAGTACTTC. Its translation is CASGHRAGERNEQYF.

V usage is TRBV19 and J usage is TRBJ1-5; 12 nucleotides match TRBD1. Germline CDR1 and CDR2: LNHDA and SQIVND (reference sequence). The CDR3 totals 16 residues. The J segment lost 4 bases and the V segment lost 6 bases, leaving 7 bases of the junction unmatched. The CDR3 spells CASRRRDRGRNQPQHF. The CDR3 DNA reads TGTGCCAGTAGACGCCGGGACAGGGGGCGTAATCAGCCCCAGCATTTT.

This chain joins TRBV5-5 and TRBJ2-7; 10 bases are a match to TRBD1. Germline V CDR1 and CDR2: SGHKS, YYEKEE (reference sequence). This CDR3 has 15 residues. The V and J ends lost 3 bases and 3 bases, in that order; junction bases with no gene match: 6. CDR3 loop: CASSSLTGGVYEQYF. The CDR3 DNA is TGTGCCAGCAGCTCTTTGACAGGGGGCGTCTACGAGCAGTACTTC.

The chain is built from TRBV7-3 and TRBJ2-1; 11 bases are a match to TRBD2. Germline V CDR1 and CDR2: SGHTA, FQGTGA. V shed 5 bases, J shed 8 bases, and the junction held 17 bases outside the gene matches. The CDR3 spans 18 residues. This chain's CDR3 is CASSPQPQGLAGGHEQFF. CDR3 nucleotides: TGTGCCAGCAGCCCCCAACCCCAAGGACTAGCGGGTGGCCATGAGCAGTTCTTC.

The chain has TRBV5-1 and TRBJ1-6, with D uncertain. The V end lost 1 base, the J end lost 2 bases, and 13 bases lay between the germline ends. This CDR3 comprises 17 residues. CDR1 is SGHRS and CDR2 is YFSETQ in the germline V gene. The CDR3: CASSLRGSVAYNSPLHF. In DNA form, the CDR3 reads TGCGCCAGCAGCTTGCGAGGGTCCGTGGCCTATAATTCACCCCTCCACTTT. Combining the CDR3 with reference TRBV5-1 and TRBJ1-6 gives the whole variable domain KAGVTQTPRYLIKTRGQQVTLSCSPISGHRSVSWYQQTPGQGLQFLFEYFSETQRNKGNFPGRFSGRQFSNSRSEMNVSTLELGDSALYLCASSLRGSVAYNSPLHFGNGTRLTVT.

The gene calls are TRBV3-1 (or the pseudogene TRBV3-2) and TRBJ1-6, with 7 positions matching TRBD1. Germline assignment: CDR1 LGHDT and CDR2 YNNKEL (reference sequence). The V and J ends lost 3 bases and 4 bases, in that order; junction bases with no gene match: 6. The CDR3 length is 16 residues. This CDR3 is CASSHGDRAYNSPLHF. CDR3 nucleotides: TGTGCCAGCAGCCACGGAGACAGGGCATATAATTCACCCCTCCACTTT.

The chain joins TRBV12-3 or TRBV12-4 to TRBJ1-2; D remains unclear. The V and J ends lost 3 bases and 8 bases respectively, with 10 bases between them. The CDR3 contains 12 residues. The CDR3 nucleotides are TGTGCCAGCAGTTTGGAGGGTTGGGGCTACACCTTC. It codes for CASSLEGWGYTF.

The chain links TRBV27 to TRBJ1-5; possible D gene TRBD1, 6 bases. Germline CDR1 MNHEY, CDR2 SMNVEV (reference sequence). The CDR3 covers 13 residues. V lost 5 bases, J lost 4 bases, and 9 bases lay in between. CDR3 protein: CASSGQSNQPQHF. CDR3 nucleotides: TGTGCCAGCAGTGGACAGTCTAATCAGCCCCAGCATTTT.

In DNA form, the CDR3 reads TGTGCCAGCAGCGTAACAGGGGGCGGAAGGACTGAAGCTTTCTTT. It codes for CASSVTGGGRTEAFF. The chain carries TRBV9 and TRBJ1-1, with TRBD1 identical over 9 bases. Germline V CDR1 and CDR2: SGDLS, YYNGEE. The V gene end was trimmed by 1 base and the J gene end by 5 bases; junction bases not matched to a gene: 6. The CDR3 has 15 amino acids.

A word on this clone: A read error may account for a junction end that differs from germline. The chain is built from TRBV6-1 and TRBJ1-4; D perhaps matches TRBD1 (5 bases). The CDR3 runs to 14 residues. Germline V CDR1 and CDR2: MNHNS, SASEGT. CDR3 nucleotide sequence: TGTGCCAGCAGAGAAGGGAGGGGAGATGAAAAACTGTTTTTT. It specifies CASREGRGDEKLFF.

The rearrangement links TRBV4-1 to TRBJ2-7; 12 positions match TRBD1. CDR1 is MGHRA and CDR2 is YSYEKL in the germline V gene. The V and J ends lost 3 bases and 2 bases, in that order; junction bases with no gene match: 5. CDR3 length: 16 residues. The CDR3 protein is CASSQGTGGKTYEQYF. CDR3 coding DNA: TGCGCCAGCAGCCAGGGGACAGGGGGCAAGACCTACGAGCAGTACTTC.

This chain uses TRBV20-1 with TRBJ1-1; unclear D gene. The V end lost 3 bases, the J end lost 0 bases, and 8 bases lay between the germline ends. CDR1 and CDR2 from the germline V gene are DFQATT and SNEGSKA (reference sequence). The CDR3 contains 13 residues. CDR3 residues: CSASEQLNTEAFF. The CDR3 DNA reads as TGCAGTGCTAGTGAACAGTTGAACACTGAAGCTTTCTTT.

CDR3 bases: TGTGCCAGCAGTTTTACTAGCGGCAATGAGCAGTTCTTC. It is translated as CASSFTSGNEQFF. V gene TRBV27 combines with J gene TRBJ2-1, with 8 bases that match TRBD2. The germline V gene has CDR1 MNHEY and CDR2 SMNVEV (reference sequence). CDR3 length equals 13 residues. Trimming removed 3 bases from V and 6 bases from J; junction bases left unmatched: 1.

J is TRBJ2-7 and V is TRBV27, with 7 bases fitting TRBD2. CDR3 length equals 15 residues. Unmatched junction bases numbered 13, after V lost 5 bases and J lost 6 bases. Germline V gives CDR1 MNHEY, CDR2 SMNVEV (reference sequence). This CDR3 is CASSRWGGPNGEQYF. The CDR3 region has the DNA TGTGCCAGCAGTCGGTGGGGAGGGCCTAACGGCGAGCAGTACTTC.

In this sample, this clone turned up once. The CDR3 DNA sequence: TGCAGCGGGGTCAGGGGAGAGACTGAAGCTTTCTTT. Amino acids: CSGVRGETEAFF. The J gene is TRBJ1-1, the V gene TRBV29-1; tentatively, D is TRBD1 (6 bases). This CDR3 comprises 12 residues. The germline gives CDR1 SQVTM, CDR2 ANQGSEA. V was cut by 7 bases and J by 5 bases, with 14 bases left in between.

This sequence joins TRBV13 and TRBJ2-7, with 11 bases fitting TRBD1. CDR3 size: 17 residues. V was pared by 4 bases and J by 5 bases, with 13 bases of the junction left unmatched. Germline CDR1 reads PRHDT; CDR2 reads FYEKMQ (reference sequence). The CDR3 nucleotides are TGTGCCAGCAGCTCCGGGACAGGGGGGGACTTAGGTGACGAGCAGTACTTC. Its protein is CASSSGTGGDLGDEQYF.

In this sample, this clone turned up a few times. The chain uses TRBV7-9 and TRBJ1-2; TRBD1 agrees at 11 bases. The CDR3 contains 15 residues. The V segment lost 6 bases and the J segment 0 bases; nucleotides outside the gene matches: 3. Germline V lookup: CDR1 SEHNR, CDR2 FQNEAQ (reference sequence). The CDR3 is CASSGQGAPNYGYTF. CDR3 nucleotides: TGTGCCAGCAGTGGACAGGGGGCACCTAACTATGGCTACACCTTC. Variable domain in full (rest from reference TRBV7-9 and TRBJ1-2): DTGVSQNPRHKITKRGQNVTFRCDPISEHNRLYWYRQTLGQGPEFLTYFQNEAQLEKSRLLSDRFSAERPKGSFSTLEIQRTEQGDSAMYLCASSGQGAPNYGYTFGSGTRLTVV.